The rows below give T cell receptor beta chains drawn from one sample of a study of neoadjuvant anti-PD-1 for oral cavity cancer. Libraries were prepared by immunoSEQ multiplex PCR; TCRdb keeps only in-frame clonotypes and omits some of them. Of 15,000 to 20,000 clones detected, around 72% appear once; the ten largest clones hold around 2.6%. The sequences come from PBMCs, collected before nivolumab (anti-PD-1) treatment. Source of these receptors: a person aged 40 to 85 with oral cavity squamous cell carcinoma. CDR3s leave out the opening cysteine and the closing phenylalanine or tryptophan. The order of the fields is V gene, J gene, CDR3 protein.

V: TRBV2; J: TRBJ2-3; CDR3: ASSLSPSGVGDTQY
V: TRBV29-1; J: TRBJ2-1; CDR3: SVDSVPGGRYNEQF
V: TRBV15; J: TRBJ2-1; CDR3: ATSRDLGEQF
V: TRBV7-3; J: TRBJ1-5; CDR3: ASSLNRGNQPQH
V: TRBV7-2; J: TRBJ1-2; CDR3: ASSSPTSEGVYGYT
V: TRBV19; J: TRBJ2-6; CDR3: ASETSGANVLT
V: TRBV10-3; J: TRBJ2-1; CDR3: AISETSGRGEQF
V: TRBV6-5; J: TRBJ2-7; CDR3: ASSRGGPYEQY
V: TRBV2; J: TRBJ2-1; CDR3: ASRGDRVNEQF
V: TRBV15; J: TRBJ1-5; CDR3: ATSRDQAWDSNQPQH
V: TRBV18; J: TRBJ1-1; CDR3: ASSPDLQGGTEAF
V: TRBV27; J: TRBJ1-1; CDR3: ASSTMNTEAF
V: TRBV6-5; J: TRBJ1-5; CDR3: ASSETGNQPQH
V: TRBV6-1; J: TRBJ2-3; CDR3: ASSRTILTDTQY
V: TRBV2; J: TRBJ2-3; CDR3: ASSAADLPTDTQY
V: TRBV6-6; J: TRBJ2-5; CDR3: ASTPGAQETQY
V: TRBV30; J: TRBJ1-3; CDR3: AWSVRILENTIY
V: TRBV11-2; J: TRBJ1-2; CDR3: ASRFAGTSSDGYT
V: TRBV7-9; J: TRBJ1-2; CDR3: ASSLRDLDGYT
V: TRBV7-2; J: TRBJ2-3; CDR3: ASSLVSTSGIKDTQY
V: TRBV7-6; J: TRBJ2-7; CDR3: ASSSGQGPYEQY
V: TRBV10-3; J: TRBJ2-7; CDR3: AISGVTGSGAYEQY
V: TRBV28; J: TRBJ2-2; CDR3: ASRLAGADTGELF
V: TRBV2; J: TRBJ1-2; CDR3: ASSEARQGHGYT
V: TRBV6-5; J: TRBJ2-3; CDR3: ASSYGTGVTDTQY
V: TRBV7-9; J: TRBJ1-4; CDR3: ASSFIRASNEKLF
V: TRBV5-1; J: TRBJ2-1; CDR3: ASSMGLGREQF
V: TRBV14; J: TRBJ2-7; CDR3: ASSQDSGAHTKREVLEQY
V: TRBV14; J: TRBJ2-7; CDR3: ASSRVDRDYEQY
V: TRBV6-5; J: TRBJ1-1; CDR3: ASSYSPTLNTEAF
V: TRBV10-1; J: TRBJ2-1; CDR3: ASSGSDYNEQF
V: TRBV7-8; J: TRBJ1-4; CDR3: ASSFERQNEKLF
V: TRBV2; J: TRBJ1-1; CDR3: ASKTSSMNTEAF
V: TRBV5-1; J: TRBJ2-3; CDR3: ASSLKTGLVTDTQY
V: TRBV13; J: TRBJ1-1; CDR3: ASSSPGGGAF
V: TRBV6-5; J: TRBJ2-3; CDR3: ASSYSGAGDVDTQY
V: TRBV5-1; J: TRBJ2-7; CDR3: ASSFSGGSYEQY
V: TRBV7-2; J: TRBJ2-2; CDR3: ASSPPAGGPGELF
V: TRBV25-1; J: TRBJ2-3; CDR3: ASSVSGLAGGTDTQY
V: TRBV25-1; J: TRBJ2-2; CDR3: ASSEAGTVNTGELF
V: TRBV2; J: TRBJ1-3; CDR3: ASSELPGQKLSGNTIY
V: TRBV7-8; J: TRBJ2-7; CDR3: ASSLTHEQY
V: TRBV5-6; J: TRBJ2-7; CDR3: ASSSTGWDYEQY
V: TRBV5-6; J: TRBJ2-5; CDR3: ASSLEPGGVIGETQY